Below, 27 T cell receptor beta chains from the same sample are listed, as sequenced in a study of blood T cell repertoires in COVID-19. The repertoire was sequenced with immunoSEQ multiplex PCR; TCRdb's copy has only in-frame clones and lacks some. The sample contains 200,000 or so clones, approximately 86% of which appear only once. Sequencing was done on a sample of peripheral blood. These TCRs come from a man in his sixties or seventies with active or convalescent COVID-19.

This chain connects TRBV6-5 to TRBJ1-6, with D hard to call. The V and J ends lost 11 bases and 8 bases respectively, with 16 bases between them. The CDR3 is 13 residues long. Germline loops: CDR1 MNHEY, CDR2 SVGAGI. The CDR3 DNA reads as TGTGCCGCCTCAATCTTTACAGATTCACCCCTCCACTTT. Translation: CAASIFTDSPLHF.

The chain joins TRBV9 to TRBJ2-2; TRBD2 matches 13 bases. The CDR3 has 17 amino acids. J lost 4 bases, V lost 3 bases, and 6 bases had no gene match. Germline-derived CDR1 and CDR2 are SGDLS and YYNGEE. In nucleotides, the CDR3 is TGTGCCAGCAGCGGGACTAGCGGGGGCCATTTCACCGGGGAGCTGTTTTTT. It encodes CASSGTSGGHFTGELFF.

The chain is built from TRBV6-1 and TRBJ2-7; D gene unclear. V shed 6 bases and J shed 7 bases, with 13 bases lying between them. The CDR3 runs 12 residues. Germline V gives CDR1 MNHNS, CDR2 SASEGT. The CDR3: CASSFESGEQYF. CDR3 DNA: TGTGCCAGCAGCTTCGAATCGGGTGAGCAGTACTTC.

The chain has TRBV3-1 (or the pseudogene TRBV3-2) and TRBJ1-1, with D hard to call. The CDR3 is 16 amino acids. Germline V gives CDR1 LGHDT, CDR2 YNNKEL (reference sequence). With 3 bases removed from V and 3 bases from J, the gap between germline ends came to 17 bases. The CDR3 DNA follows: TGTGCCAGCAGCCAGCTTGTGGGCTTGCGGGACACTGAAGCTTTCTTT. Amino acid sequence: CASSQLVGLRDTEAFF.

The rearrangement joins TRBV2 to TRBJ1-6; D not resolved. The germline CDR1 and CDR2 sequences are SNHLY and FYNNEI. V lost 7 bases and J 7 bases, leaving 11 bases between the germline ends. This CDR3 has 13 amino acids. In DNA, the CDR3 is TGTGCCAGCATGGGAGACGAAAATTCACCCCTCCACTTT. Translating it yields CASMGDENSPLHF. The variable domain in full, completed from reference TRBV2 and TRBJ1-6, reads EPEVTQTPSHQVTQMGQEVILRCVPISNHLYFYWYRQILGQKVEFLVSFYNNEISEKSEIFDDQFSVERPDGSNFTLKIRSTKLEDSAMYFCASMGDENSPLHFGNGTRLTVT.

This clone was seen a handful of times. This rearrangement joins TRBV3-1 (or the pseudogene TRBV3-2) to TRBJ1-1; 7 bases align to TRBD1. CDR3 size: 13 residues. The V gene's germline CDR1 is LGHDT and CDR2 YNNKEL (reference sequence). Trimming removed 0 bases from V and 11 bases from J; junction bases left unmatched: 6. This chain's CDR3 is CASSQEWDREAFF. DNA for the CDR3: TGTGCCAGCAGCCAAGAATGGGACAGAGAGGCTTTCTTT.

This clone was seen just once. This chain joins TRBV19 and TRBJ1-5; 9 nucleotides match TRBD1. CDR3 length equals 15 residues. The V gene end was trimmed by 5 bases and the J gene end by 4 bases; junction bases not matched to a gene: 6. Germline lookup yields CDR1 LNHDA and CDR2 SQIVND (reference sequence). The CDR3 DNA reads as TGTGCCAGTAGTGGGGTTGGGACAGGGAATCAGCCCCAGCATTTT. Translated, it gives CASSGVGTGNQPQHF.

For the CDR3, the DNA is TGCGCCAGCAGCCTGGGAGGTGAAGCTTTCTTT. This gives the protein CASSLGGEAFF. The gene calls are TRBV5-1 and TRBJ1-1; D uncertain. With 4 bases removed from V and 7 bases from J, the gap between germline ends came to 8 bases. This CDR3 region has 11 residues. From germline, CDR1 is SGHRS and CDR2 YFSETQ.

V usage is TRBV6-5 and J usage is TRBJ2-2; a possible D gene is TRBD1 (6 bases). This CDR3 is built from 14 residues. Trimming took off 1 base at V and 3 bases at J, with 6 bases between the two ends. Germline V gene data show CDR1 as MNHEY and CDR2 as SVGAGI. The chain's CDR3 is CASSYYRDTGELFF. CDR3 nucleotide sequence: TGTGCCAGCAGTTACTACAGGGACACCGGGGAGCTGTTTTTT.

The chain uses TRBV11-2 and TRBJ2-7, with 8 positions matching TRBD2. The CDR3 is 14 residues long. Germline CDR1 SGHAT, CDR2 FQNNGV. Germline trimming cut 6 bases from V and 4 bases from J; bases unmatched to any gene: 8. The CDR3 bases are TGTGCCAGCAGGAGGACTAGCCGTCATTACGAGCAGTACTTC. Amino acids: CASRRTSRHYEQYF. Based on the CDR3 plus reference TRBV11-2 and TRBJ2-7, the full variable domain is EAGVAQSPRYKIIEKRQSVAFWCNPISGHATLYWYQQILGQGPKLLIQFQNNGVVDDSQLPKDRFSAERLKGVDSTLKIQPAKLEDSAVYLCASRRTSRHYEQYFGPGTRLTVT.

This clone was seen more than once but under ten times. The chain has TRBV7-9 and TRBJ2-5, with D possibly TRBD1 on 6 matching bases. The CDR3 extends over 13 amino acids. The V end was cut by 5 bases, the J end by 5 bases, with 12 bases between. Germline CDR1 and CDR2: SEHNR and FQNEAQ (reference sequence). In nucleotides, the CDR3 is TGTGCCAGCAGCCGGGGACAAAGGGAGACCCAGTACTTC. This encodes CASSRGQRETQYF.

The chain has TRBV28 and TRBJ1-1; TRBD1 is a possible D gene (6 bases). The CDR3 length is 15 residues. Trimming stripped 6 bases from V and 5 bases from J, with 19 bases between. Looked up from germline, CDR1 is MDHEN and CDR2 is SYDVKM. CDR3 sequence: CASSPGGAGGTEAFF. The CDR3 DNA reads as TGTGCCAGCAGCCCTGGGGGGGCGGGAGGAACTGAAGCTTTCTTT.

This clone was seen only a few times. The V gene is TRBV28, the J gene TRBJ2-1; 12 bases match TRBD2. CDR3 length: 17 amino acids. Germline trimming cut 6 bases from V and 4 bases from J; bases unmatched to any gene: 10. Germline CDR1 is MDHEN and CDR2 is SYDVKM. CDR3 in amino acids: CASSFRLAGVRYNEQFF. DNA of the CDR3: TGTGCCAGCAGCTTCAGACTAGCGGGAGTACGGTACAATGAGCAGTTCTTC. Variable domain in full (rest from reference TRBV28 and TRBJ2-1): DVKVTQSSRYLVKRTGEKVFLECVQDMDHENMFWYRQDPGLGLRLIYFSYDVKMKEKGDIPEGYSVSREKKERFSLILESASTNQTSMYLCASSFRLAGVRYNEQFFGPGTRLTVL.

The V call is TRBV25-1, the J call TRBJ2-3, with 8 bases lining up with TRBD2. This CDR3 is 14 amino acids long. After removal of 3 bases from V and 2 bases from J, the junction contained 1 base not matched to a gene. CDR1 is MGHDK and CDR2 is SYGVNS in the germline V gene. CDR3 loop: CASSETSATDTQYF. The DNA for the CDR3 is TGTGCCAGCAGTGAGACTAGCGCCACAGATACGCAGTATTTT.

The V gene is TRBV5-4, the J gene TRBJ2-2, with 8 bases aligning to TRBD1. The V gene end was trimmed by 3 bases and the J gene end by 5 bases; junction bases not matched to a gene: 6. The length of the CDR3 is 15 residues. CDR1 and CDR2 (germline): SGHNT, YYREEE (reference sequence). The CDR3 sequence is CASSSLHRGTGELFF. As DNA, the CDR3 is TGTGCCAGCAGCTCACTCCACAGGGGGACCGGGGAGCTGTTTTTT.

The V call is TRBV14, the J call TRBJ1-1; D not resolved. The CDR3 length is 16 residues. Trimming left V 1 base short and J 0 bases short, with 12 bases between. CDR1 SGHDN and CDR2 FVKESK come from the germline V gene. The chain's CDR3 is CASSQAFRSMNTEAFF. The CDR3, as DNA: TGTGCCAGCAGCCAAGCGTTCCGGTCCATGAACACTGAAGCTTTCTTT.

The DNA of the CDR3 is TGTGCCAGTACCCCAACAGGGGAGTTTGGCTACACCTTC. Protein sequence: CASTPTGEFGYTF. The rearrangement links TRBV19 to TRBJ1-2, with 7 positions matching TRBD1. The junction had 9 bases not matched to a gene; V was cut back by 7 bases and J by 7 bases. Germline CDR1 is LNHDA and CDR2 is SQIVND (reference sequence). CDR3 length: 13 amino acids.

The chain is built from TRBV5-1 and TRBJ2-2; TRBD1 is a possible D gene (6 bases). The CDR3 runs to 13 residues. V was cut by 3 bases and J by 5 bases, with 8 bases left in between. CDR1 is SGHRS, CDR2 YFSETQ, per germline. The chain's CDR3 is CASSWTETGELFF. Here the CDR3 DNA reads TGCGCCAGCAGCTGGACAGAAACCGGGGAGCTGTTTTTT.

On this clone itself: The sample carries other DNA sequences with the same CDR3. V gene TRBV7-9 combines with J gene TRBJ1-4; 8 nucleotides line up with TRBD1. CDR3 length: 14 residues. The germline V gene has CDR1 SEHNR and CDR2 FQNEAQ (reference sequence). The ends lost 3 bases at V and 7 bases at J; junction bases unmatched: 4. The CDR3 protein is CASSFGQGVEKLFF. The CDR3 nucleotides read TGTGCCAGCAGCTTTGGACAGGGTGTTGAAAAACTGTTTTTT. Together with reference TRBV7-9 and TRBJ1-4, the CDR3 gives the full variable domain: DTGVSQNPRHKITKRGQNVTFRCDPISEHNRLYWYRQTLGQGPEFLTYFQNEAQLEKSRLLSDRFSAERPKGSFSTLEIQRTEQGDSAMYLCASSFGQGVEKLFFGSGTQLSVL.

The rearrangement uses TRBV5-4 and TRBJ1-4, with a tentative D call TRBD1 (6 bases). This CDR3 contains 12 residues. Trimming took off 5 bases at V and 6 bases at J, with 8 bases between the two ends. Germline V gives CDR1 SGHNT, CDR2 YYREEE (reference sequence). CDR3 nucleotides: TGTGCCAGCAGTTACAGGGATGAAAAACTGTTTTTT. This encodes CASSYRDEKLFF.

The V and J genes are TRBV28 and TRBJ2-2; D may be TRBD2 (5 bases). This CDR3 has 12 amino acids. Germline V CDR1 and CDR2: MDHEN, SYDVKM. Trimming took off 6 bases at V and 7 bases at J, with 9 bases between the two ends. The CDR3 nucleotides are TGTGCCAGCAGCCGGACTGTCGGGGAGCTGTTTTTT. Protein: CASSRTVGELFF.

The V and J genes are TRBV9 and TRBJ1-3, with D unclear. Trimming shortened V by 5 bases and J by 2 bases, and 14 bases separated the two germline ends. This CDR3 is built from 15 residues. Per germline, CDR1 SGDLS and CDR2 YYNGEE. The DNA for the CDR3 is TGTGCCAGCAGACCAGCTACAGCTGCTGGAAACACCATATATTTT. Translating it yields CASRPATAAGNTIYF.

The rearrangement links TRBV6-6 to TRBJ1-6; 10 bases are a match to TRBD1. The CDR3 consists of 15 residues. J lost 9 bases, V lost 6 bases, and 8 bases had no gene match. CDR1 is MNHNY and CDR2 is SVGAGI in the germline V gene (reference sequence). CDR3: CASRNLDRGFSPLHF. The DNA of the CDR3 is TGTGCCAGCAGAAATTTGGACAGGGGGTTTTCACCCCTCCACTTT.

The rearrangement links TRBV27 to TRBJ2-3; 10 bases line up with TRBD1. The V gene end was trimmed by 6 bases and the J gene end by 1 base; junction bases not matched to a gene: 7. CDR3 length equals 16 residues. Per germline, CDR1 MNHEY and CDR2 SMNVEV (reference sequence). The CDR3 loop is CASSTRDRGGTDTQYF. In nucleotides, the CDR3 is TGTGCCAGCAGCACACGGGACAGGGGCGGCACAGATACGCAGTATTTT.

The CDR3 nucleotides read TGCGCCAGCAGCCAAGAAGCGGGGGGCGGTTCCACCGGGGAGCTGTTTTTT. Amino acids: CASSQEAGGGSTGELFF. The V gene is TRBV4-3, the J gene TRBJ2-2; 9 bases agree with TRBD2. Trimming at V came to 0 bases and at J to 4 bases, leaving 6 bases not matched to a gene. CDR3 length equals 17 residues. Germline V gene lookup returns CDR1 LGHNA and CDR2 YSLEER.

The sample holds a few counts of this clone. This chain links TRBV11-2 with TRBJ2-5; 8 bases map to TRBD2. V lost 1 base, J lost 2 bases, and 3 bases stayed unmatched. Germline CDR1 SGHAT, CDR2 FQNNGV. CDR3 length equals 15 residues. The CDR3 DNA sequence: TGTGCCAGCAGCTTAGTAGCGGGGAAACAAGAGACCCAGTACTTC. Protein sequence: CASSLVAGKQETQYF.

In its sample, this clone was seen once. The rearrangement joins TRBV2 to TRBJ1-2, with TRBD1 as a possible D gene (6 bases). V lost 1 base, J lost 7 bases, and 22 bases lay in between. Germline-derived CDR1 and CDR2 are SNHLY and FYNNEI. The CDR3 covers 17 residues. The CDR3 DNA is TGTGCCAGCAGTGAAGGGGGGCAGGGGATCTCAGTCGGTGGCTACACCTTC. Translated: CASSEGGQGISVGGYTF.